The 3 T cell receptor beta chains below all came from one sample that was sequenced in a study of vaccination and CD4 T cells after COVID-19. The Oncomine TCR Beta short-read assay was applied to DNA of cultured CD4+ T cells. TCRdb ran MiXCR on the PCR reads and lists one entry per CDR3 protein. In the table there are some 11,000 distinct CDR3 sequences, roughly 69% of which are singletons. The treatment here: roughly ten-day PBMC culture with coronavirus spike peptide pools or control peptides (ViraFEST assay). Their specific antigens are unknown. The sample comprised CD4+ T cells from blood, cultured in vitro. These receptors were collected from a human donor who had recovered from COVID-19.

Only one count was recorded for this clonotype. V is TRBV10-3 and J is TRBJ1-3, with D hard to call. Germline V gives CDR1 ENHRY, CDR2 SYGVKD. CDR3 length equals 13 residues. Trimming shortened V by 7 bases and J by 0 bases, and 7 bases separated the two germline ends. The CDR3 DNA reads as TGTGCCATCATGGGTGGCTCTGGAAACACCATATATTTT. It specifies CAIMGGSGNTIYF.

This clonotype counts as medium-sized. This chain uses TRBV10-1 with TRBJ2-1, with 8 bases identical to TRBD2. The CDR3 is 16 residues long. Germline V gene lookup returns CDR1 WNHNN and CDR2 SYGVQD (reference sequence). Trimming at V came to 0 bases and at J to 5 bases, leaving 6 bases not matched to a gene. The CDR3 sequence is CASSESSGRRDNEQFF. The CDR3 DNA reads as TGCGCCAGCAGTGAGTCCAGCGGGAGACGGGACAATGAGCAGTTCTTC.

The J gene is TRBJ2-5, the V gene TRBV5-5, with 8 bases that match TRBD1. The junction had 9 bases not matched to a gene; V was cut back by 4 bases and J by 1 base. The CDR3 has 16 residues. Germline V gene data show CDR1 as SGHKS and CDR2 as YYEKEE (reference sequence). In DNA, the CDR3 is TGTGCCAGCAGCCCCGTCGGACAGGGAGTCCAAGAGACCCAGTACTTC. This codes for CASSPVGQGVQETQYF.